Each of the 26 T cell receptor beta chains below was sequenced from the same sample in a study of blood T cell repertoires in COVID-19. Libraries were prepared by immunoSEQ multiplex PCR; TCRdb keeps only in-frame clonotypes and omits some of them. Here the sample spans some 200,000 clones, roughly nine tenths being singletons. The sequencing sample was made of peripheral blood. The receptors come from a woman between 50 and 59 years old with acute or convalescent COVID-19.

V and J are TRBV5-1 and TRBJ1-1; TRBD1 is a possible D gene (6 bases). The CDR3 consists of 16 residues. Germline lookup yields CDR1 SGHRS and CDR2 YFSETQ. V lost 3 bases and J lost 5, with 20 bases in between. DNA of the CDR3: TGCGCCAGCAGCTGGGGGGGACATATGAGTGAGACTGAAGCTTTCTTT. Translating it yields CASSWGGHMSETEAFF.

The V and J genes are TRBV29-1 and TRBJ1-2; 7 bases align to TRBD1. The CDR3 contains 14 residues. V was pared by 4 bases and J by 4 bases, with 9 bases of the junction left unmatched. The germline V gene has CDR1 SQVTM and CDR2 ANQGSEA. CDR3 loop: CSVGPPQGSYGYTF. The CDR3 DNA reads TGCAGCGTTGGCCCCCCACAGGGGAGCTATGGCTACACCTTC.

The chain has TRBV27 and TRBJ1-1; TRBD1 matches at 7 bases. The V and J ends lost 6 bases and 3 bases, in that order; junction bases with no gene match: 4. Germline loops: CDR1 MNHEY, CDR2 SMNVEV (reference sequence). There are 13 residues in the CDR3. The CDR3 reads CASRGTAYTEAFF. The CDR3 bases are TGTGCCAGCAGGGGGACAGCGTACACTGAAGCTTTCTTT.

This clone appeared a single time. The DNA of the CDR3 is TGTGCCAGCAGACGAAACGGACCGGGACATCAGTACTTC. This sequence encodes CASRRNGPGHQYF. The chain carries TRBV27 and TRBJ2-7, with D perhaps TRBD1 (6 bases). The CDR3 has 13 amino acids. Germline CDR1 reads MNHEY; CDR2 reads SMNVEV (reference sequence). The V end lost 6 bases, the J end lost 10 bases, and 19 bases lay between the germline ends.

The chain carries TRBV10-2 and TRBJ1-6, with 8 bases matching TRBD1. Germline V CDR1 and CDR2: WSHSY, SAAADI. Unmatched junction bases numbered 4, after V lost 2 bases and J lost 10 bases. The CDR3 is 14 amino acids. CDR3 loop: CASSEGTGRSPLHF. CDR3 DNA: TGCGCCAGCAGTGAGGGGACAGGAAGATCACCCCTCCACTTT.

The sample holds one count of this clone. V usage is TRBV5-1 and J usage is TRBJ2-2, with a tentative D call TRBD2 (5 bases). From germline, CDR1 is SGHRS and CDR2 YFSETQ. The CDR3 runs to 16 residues. V was shortened by 0 bases and J by 2 bases, with 11 bases between the two germline ends. CDR3 DNA: TGCGCCAGCAGCTTGGGGGCGGGTGTAAACACCGGGGAGCTGTTTTTT. Translating gives CASSLGAGVNTGELFF.

This clone showed up just a few times. The chain carries TRBV21-1 and TRBJ2-1; the table gives TRBD1 as D, unverified against the DNA. TRBV21-1 is tagged as a pseudogene. The CDR3 has 10 amino acids. DNA of the CDR3: TGTGCCAGCTGCCGGGACAGGCAGTTCTTC. Protein sequence: CASCRDRQFF.

V usage is TRBV6-5 and J usage is TRBJ1-2; TRBD1 matches 7 bases. This CDR3 is 13 amino acids long. The trim removed 6 bases at V and 6 bases at J, leaving 7 bases unmatched. Germline V CDR1 and CDR2: MNHEY, SVGAGI. Here the CDR3 reads CASRVGGGDGYTF. The CDR3 nucleotides are TGTGCCAGCAGAGTAGGAGGGGGCGATGGCTACACCTTC.

This sequence joins TRBV12-3 or TRBV12-4 and TRBJ2-1; D might be TRBD2 (6 bases). The V gene lost 8 bases and the J gene lost 8 bases, with 7 bases spanning the gap. This CDR3 contains 10 residues. The CDR3 loop is CASGDYEQFF. The CDR3 DNA follows: TGTGCCAGCGGGGACTATGAGCAGTTCTTC.

The genes are TRBV11-3 and TRBJ1-1; TRBD1 agrees at 8 bases. Germline CDR1 is SGHNT and CDR2 is YENEEA. The ends lost 3 bases at V and 7 bases at J; junction bases unmatched: 13. The CDR3 contains 16 residues. The CDR3 here is CASSLGGQGARSEAFF. For the CDR3, the DNA is TGTGCCAGCAGCTTGGGCGGGCAGGGGGCGCGTAGTGAAGCTTTCTTT.

This clone was recorded only once. J is TRBJ2-7 and V is TRBV11-3, with D unresolved. CDR1 and CDR2 (germline): SGHNT, YENEEA. Trimming pared 1 base from V and 0 bases from J, leaving 7 bases between. This CDR3 region has 14 residues. The CDR3 region is CASSLGSRSYEQYF. The CDR3 coding sequence is TGTGCCAGCAGCTTAGGGAGTCGCTCCTACGAGCAGTACTTC.

The table lists this clone with a few counts. The V call is TRBV29-1, the J call TRBJ2-1; 11 positions agree with TRBD1. V lost 2 bases, J lost 7 bases, and 4 bases stayed unmatched. The CDR3 has 14 residues. Germline values: CDR1 SQVTM, CDR2 ANQGSEA. The CDR3 nucleotides are TGCAGCGTTGAACACCGGGACAGGGGGAATGAGCAGTTCTTC. Translation gives CSVEHRDRGNEQFF.

The chain has TRBV7-3 and TRBJ2-1; TRBD2 matches 9 bases. Losses at the gene ends were 5 bases for V and 5 bases for J; bases not matched to a gene: 13. Germline-derived CDR1 and CDR2 are SGHTA and FQGTGA. CDR3 size: 17 residues. The CDR3 DNA is TGTGCCAGCAGCCTCATGCCCAGCGGGGGGTCCCACAATGAGCAGTTCTTC. Protein product: CASSLMPSGGSHNEQFF.

With respect to this clone: The junction departs from the called germline gene at one end, perhaps through a read error. The chain has TRBV2 and TRBJ2-7; 10 positions match TRBD1. This CDR3 spans 15 amino acids. Germline assignment: CDR1 SNHLY and CDR2 FYNNEI. In DNA, the CDR3 is TGTGCCAGCAGTGGGCTGACAGGGGGCTCCGACGAGCAGTACTTC. Its translation: CASSGLTGGSDEQYF. Looking up the rest from reference TRBV2 and TRBJ2-7 gives the full variable domain: EPEVTQTPSHQVTQMGQEVILRCVPISNHLYFYWYRQILGQKVEFLVSFYNNEISEKSEIFDDQFSVERPDGSNFTLKIRSTKLEDSAMYFCASSGLTGGSDEQYFGPGTRLTVT.

The chain has TRBV6-5 and TRBJ2-7; 11 bases map to TRBD2. The germline CDR1 and CDR2 sequences are MNHEY and SVGAGI. The V and J ends lost 0 bases and 2 bases, in that order; junction bases with no gene match: 3. This CDR3 contains 16 residues. The CDR3 DNA reads as TGTGCCAGCAGTTACTCACTAGCGGGGGATCCCTACGAGCAGTACTTC. Translating gives CASSYSLAGDPYEQYF.

The chain uses TRBV6-6 and TRBJ2-7; 10 positions match TRBD1. Germline V gene sequence: CDR1 MNHNY, CDR2 SVGAGI (reference sequence). CDR3 length: 14 residues. The trim removed 5 bases at V and 7 bases at J, leaving 8 bases unmatched. The DNA for the CDR3 is TGTGCCAGCAGTAAGGGACAGGGGCCGCAAGAGCAGTACTTC. It yields the protein CASSKGQGPQEQYF.

V usage is TRBV4-1 and J usage is TRBJ2-5; 10 bases map to TRBD2. This CDR3 has 15 amino acids. Germline lookup yields CDR1 MGHRA and CDR2 YSYEKL. V shed 1 base, J shed 4 bases, and the junction held 3 bases outside the gene matches. Here the CDR3 DNA reads TGCGCCAGCAGCCAAGTAGCGGGGGGAGCAGAGACCCAGTACTTC. It is translated as CASSQVAGGAETQYF.

The chain links TRBV11-3 to TRBJ1-1; 7 nucleotides match TRBD1. The CDR3 runs 13 residues. Germline values: CDR1 SGHNT, CDR2 YENEEA. With 4 bases clipped from V and 11 bases from J, the junction kept 10 bases outside the gene matches. This CDR3 reads CASSYGTAPGAFF. In nucleotides, the CDR3 is TGTGCCAGCAGCTACGGGACAGCCCCAGGGGCTTTCTTT.

The chain combines TRBV5-6 with TRBJ2-1, with D possibly matching TRBD2 (6 bases). The germline V gene has CDR1 SGHDT and CDR2 YYEEEE. V lost 0 bases and J lost 1, with 11 bases in between. The CDR3 length is 16 residues. The CDR3: CASSLAGGQSYNEQFF. The CDR3 nucleotides are TGTGCCAGCAGCTTGGCCGGGGGTCAGTCCTACAATGAGCAGTTCTTC.

This chain uses TRBV7-8 with TRBJ2-7, with 9 nucleotides matching TRBD2. J lost 6 bases, V lost 4 bases, and 13 bases had no gene match. This CDR3 is 16 amino acids long. Per the germline V gene, CDR1 is SGHVS and CDR2 is FQNEAQ. The CDR3 nucleotides read TGTGCCAGCAGCTCCTCGGGGGCGGGAGGGGGTCTCGAGCAGTACTTC. Its translation is CASSSSGAGGGLEQYF.

The gene calls are TRBV3-1 (or the pseudogene TRBV3-2) and TRBJ1-2; D gene ambiguous. This CDR3 region has 14 residues. The germline gives CDR1 LGHDT, CDR2 YNNKEL (reference sequence). The V end was cut by 1 base, the J end by 0 bases, with 6 bases between. CDR3 loop: CASSQATTNYGYTF. The CDR3 region has the DNA TGTGCCAGCAGCCAAGCAACAACTAACTATGGCTACACCTTC.

The V call is TRBV19, the J call TRBJ1-2, with 11 bases identical to TRBD1. The CDR3 loop spans 13 amino acids. Germline loops: CDR1 LNHDA, CDR2 SQIVND (reference sequence). The J segment lost 3 bases and the V segment lost 8 bases, leaving 2 bases of the junction unmatched. The CDR3 sequence: CASWGQGDYGYTF. CDR3 DNA sequence: TGTGCCAGTTGGGGACAGGGGGACTATGGCTACACCTTC.

The rearrangement links TRBV7-3 to TRBJ2-1, with D maybe TRBD2 (6 bases). Germline V gene lookup returns CDR1 SGHTA and CDR2 FQGTGA. The CDR3 has 15 residues. Trimming shortened V by 2 bases and J by 4 bases, and 12 bases separated the two germline ends. Here the CDR3 reads CASSLRGDGYNEQFF. DNA of the CDR3: TGTGCCAGCAGCTTACGCGGGGACGGGTACAATGAGCAGTTCTTC.

The V call is TRBV27, the J call TRBJ2-7; D is possibly TRBD2 (6 bases). Germline-derived CDR1 and CDR2 are MNHEY and SMNVEV (reference sequence). V dropped 8 bases and J dropped 0 bases, with 14 bases sitting between them. The CDR3 runs to 14 residues. Here the CDR3 reads CASVRAGSSYEQYF. CDR3 nucleotide sequence: TGTGCCAGCGTTAGGGCCGGGAGCTCCTACGAGCAGTACTTC.

This clone was recorded a few times. The CDR3 DNA follows: TGTGCCAGCAGGCCCCGGATTAGCGGGGCCCGAGGCGAGCAGTACTTC. It encodes CASRPRISGARGEQYF. V gene TRBV7-9 combines with J gene TRBJ2-7, with 8 bases lining up with TRBD2. With V trimmed by 6 bases and J by 6 bases, 16 bases remained unmatched. The CDR3 spans 16 residues. The V gene's germline CDR1 is SEHNR and CDR2 FQNEAQ (reference sequence).

The rearrangement links TRBV13 to TRBJ2-2, with D possibly TRBD2 on 6 matching bases. The CDR3 has 15 residues. Germline CDR1 and CDR2: PRHDT and FYEKMQ (reference sequence). The ends were cut back, 3 bases at V and 1 base at J, with 9 bases in the middle. This chain's CDR3 is CASSLGGGNTGELFF. As DNA, the CDR3 is TGTGCCAGCAGCTTGGGAGGAGGGAACACCGGGGAGCTGTTTTTT.